What follows are 21 T cell receptor beta chains derived from one specimen sequenced in a study of CD8 T cells in ankylosing spondylitis. Findings of the study overall: Among TCR beta sequences, a motif of several highly homologous variants appeared characteristic of ankylosing spondylitis blood.

TCRdb fed the 5' RACE reads into MiXCR, producing one record per CDR3 protein. The sample carries hundreds of thousands of distinct CDR3 sequences, roughly 10% recorded once. These receptors lack a known antigen. What was sequenced was blood, either unsorted or a sorted T cell fraction (not recorded which). The receptors originated from a male donor with ankylosing spondylitis.

This clonotype was counted only a few times. The chain employs TRBV29-1 and TRBJ2-1; D is undetermined. The CDR3 is 14 amino acids. The germline CDR1 and CDR2 sequences are SQVTM and ANQGSEA. Trimming removed 7 bases from V and 0 bases from J, with 13 bases in between. The CDR3 region is CSGTASSSYNEQFF. CDR3 in DNA: TGCAGCGGTACAGCGAGTAGCTCCTACAATGAGCAGTTCTTC.

The rearrangement uses TRBV20-1 and TRBJ1-1; D not certain. This CDR3 contains 14 residues. Trimming removed 1 base from V and 3 bases from J, with 12 bases in between. Germline assignment: CDR1 DFQATT and CDR2 SNEGSKA (reference sequence). The CDR3: CSARGSALHTEAFF. Written as DNA, the CDR3 is TGCAGTGCTAGAGGGTCTGCCCTACACACTGAAGCTTTCTTT.

This clonotype was seen only a few times. This chain joins TRBV20-1 and TRBJ2-7; 7 bases fit TRBD1. Germline trimming cut 0 bases from V and 12 bases from J; bases unmatched to any gene: 5. Germline V CDR1 and CDR2: DFQATT, SNEGSKA (reference sequence). The CDR3 totals 11 residues. CDR3 residues: CSARDPGQMYF. The CDR3 DNA reads TGCAGTGCTAGAGATCCGGGACAGATGTACTTC.

This clonotype was seen repeatedly, ten times or more. The chain has TRBV12-3 or TRBV12-4 and TRBJ2-7; D remains unclear. Trimming left V 4 bases short and J 9 bases short, with 10 bases between. The CDR3 extends over 11 amino acids. The CDR3 nucleotides read TGTGCCAGCAGTTACCGGGCTGGGCAGTACTTC. Amino acid sequence: CASSYRAGQYF.

J is TRBJ1-1 and V is TRBV5-1; possible D gene TRBD1, 5 bases. The CDR3 is 15 amino acids. CDR1 is SGHRS and CDR2 is YFSETQ in the germline V gene. With 5 bases removed from V and 2 bases from J, the gap between germline ends came to 16 bases. Here the CDR3 DNA reads TGCGCCAGCAGGCCCGTTACGACAGTAAACACTGAAGCTTTCTTT. Protein product: CASRPVTTVNTEAFF.

This clonotype was observed a handful of times. The chain carries TRBV5-1 and TRBJ2-3, with 9 bases identical to TRBD1. Germline V gene sequence: CDR1 SGHRS, CDR2 YFSETQ. CDR3 length equals 14 residues. The J segment lost 6 bases and the V segment lost 4 bases, leaving 6 bases of the junction unmatched. The CDR3 bases are TGCGCCAGCAGCCTGACAGGGGGTTACGATACGCAGTATTTT. Its translation: CASSLTGGYDTQYF. Full variable domain (rest looked up from reference TRBV5-1 and TRBJ2-3): KAGVTQTPRYLIKTRGQQVTLSCSPISGHRSVSWYQQTPGQGLQFLFEYFSETQRNKGNFPGRFSGRQFSNSRSEMNVSTLELGDSALYLCASSLTGGYDTQYFGPGTRLTVL.

This clonotype was counted a few times. The chain combines TRBV20-1 with TRBJ2-4, with no clear D. Germline V gives CDR1 DFQATT, CDR2 SNEGSKA (reference sequence). The germline V and J ends were trimmed by 2 bases and 0 bases, with 20 bases remaining between them. The CDR3 consists of 18 residues. CDR3 in DNA: TGCAGTGCTAGATTGATTAGGGAAGCGTCACTAGCCAAAAACATTCAGTACTTC. Translation: CSARLIREASLAKNIQYF.

This clonotype was detected only a few times. The gene calls are TRBV20-1 and TRBJ1-1; no reliable D call. The CDR3 totals 14 residues. Germline CDR1 is DFQATT and CDR2 is SNEGSKA (reference sequence). Trimming pared 1 base from V and 2 bases from J, leaving 11 bases between. CDR3 protein: CSARGRVSNTEAFF. The CDR3 nucleotides are TGCAGTGCTAGAGGTCGGGTGTCTAACACTGAAGCTTTCTTT.

In its sample, this clonotype was seen many times. The V gene is TRBV7-9, the J gene TRBJ2-5, with D possibly TRBD2 on 6 matching bases. Between the trimmed V and J ends, which lost 6 bases and 0 bases, there was a span of 17 bases. The CDR3 consists of 16 residues. The germline gives CDR1 SEHNR, CDR2 FQNEAQ (reference sequence). The CDR3 nucleotides are TGTGCCAGCAGTCACGGGGAGGCGCATGACCAAGAGACCCAGTACTTC. Translated, it gives CASSHGEAHDQETQYF.

This clonotype was counted only a few times. The chain couples TRBV11-2 to TRBJ2-7; D might be TRBD2 (5 bases). V was pared by 4 bases and J by 2 bases, with 9 bases between. This CDR3 spans 13 amino acids. Germline CDR1 reads SGHAT; CDR2 reads FQNNGV. CDR3: CASSSPSTYEQYF. The DNA for the CDR3 is TGTGCCAGCAGCTCGCCTAGCACCTACGAGCAGTACTTC.

The chain employs TRBV6-5 and TRBJ1-2; D uncertain. The length of the CDR3 is 15 residues. V was pared by 2 bases and J by 1 base, with 11 bases between. Germline V gene data show CDR1 as MNHEY and CDR2 as SVGAGI. The CDR3 nucleotides read TGTGCCAGCAGTTACGATCCCCGGGGTAACTATGGCTACACCTTC. Protein sequence: CASSYDPRGNYGYTF.

The V call is TRBV18, the J call TRBJ2-1; 15 bases match TRBD2. J gave up 7 bases and V 8 bases, and 6 bases lay outside the gene matches. The germline V gene encodes CDR1 KGHSH and CDR2 LQKENI. The CDR3 has 15 amino acids. The CDR3 DNA follows: TGTGCCAGCCTTCGGACTAGCGGGGGGGAGAATGAGCAGTTCTTC. It codes for CASLRTSGGENEQFF.

V is TRBV2 and J is TRBJ1-5; D is ambiguous. With 4 bases removed from V and 10 bases from J, the gap between germline ends came to 14 bases. Per germline, CDR1 SNHLY and CDR2 FYNNEI. CDR3 length: 13 residues. CDR3 amino acids: CASSGDSGIPQHF. CDR3 DNA sequence: TGTGCCAGCAGTGGAGACTCGGGGATTCCCCAGCATTTT.

This clonotype was counted ten times or more. The gene calls are TRBV13 and TRBJ1-1; 7 nucleotides match TRBD1. CDR1 is PRHDT, CDR2 FYEKMQ, per germline (reference sequence). The J segment lost 1 base and the V segment lost 5 bases, leaving 4 bases of the junction unmatched. The CDR3 loop spans 14 amino acids. CDR3 bases: TGTGCCAGCAGCAGCCGGGACAGGAACACTGAAGCTTTCTTT. Translated, it gives CASSSRDRNTEAFF.

This clonotype showed up just a few times. V gene TRBV6-1 combines with J gene TRBJ2-7, with 8 bases lining up with TRBD1. The CDR3 runs 14 residues. The junction had 11 bases not matched to a gene; V was cut back by 6 bases and J by 7 bases. The V gene's germline CDR1 is MNHNS and CDR2 SASEGT. CDR3 bases: TGTGCCAGCAGCCTCGGACAGGGCGCTATAGAGCAGTACTTC. This translates into CASSLGQGAIEQYF.

The sample holds many counts of this clonotype. V and J are TRBV7-2 and TRBJ2-5; D remains unclear. Trimming removed 6 bases from V and 5 bases from J, with 10 bases in between. Germline V gives CDR1 SGHTA, CDR2 FQGNSA. CDR3 length: 12 residues. CDR3 region: CASSSSSETQYF. CDR3 sequence (DNA): TGTGCCAGCAGTTCGTCTTCGGAGACCCAGTACTTC.

The table lists this clonotype with many counts. This chain links TRBV12-3 or TRBV12-4 with TRBJ2-7; possible D gene TRBD1, 6 bases. The CDR3 runs 14 residues. Trimming removed 3 bases at V and 3 bases at J, with 12 bases between. This chain's CDR3 is CASSFQQGFYEQYF. The CDR3 DNA is TGTGCCAGCAGTTTTCAACAGGGATTCTACGAGCAGTACTTC.

This clonotype was recorded a few times. This chain's CDR3 is CSAPKEGTDTQYF. CDR3 DNA sequence: TGCAGTGCCCCTAAGGAGGGCACAGATACGCAGTATTTT. The chain employs TRBV20-1 and TRBJ2-3, with a weak D call TRBD2 (5 bases). The length of the CDR3 is 13 residues. Trimming removed 6 bases at V and 1 base at J, with 11 bases between. Germline values: CDR1 DFQATT, CDR2 SNEGSKA (reference sequence).

This clonotype was seen at least ten times. V is TRBV4-2 and J is TRBJ2-6; perhaps TRBD1 as D (6 bases). CDR1 and CDR2 from the germline V gene are LGHNA and YNFKEQ. Trimming pared 0 bases from V and 0 bases from J, leaving 9 bases between. There are 17 residues in the CDR3. CDR3 sequence (DNA): TGTGCCAGCAGCCAAGATTGGACAGCCTCTGGGGCCAACGTCCTGACTTTC. Residues: CASSQDWTASGANVLTF.

The chain recombines TRBV6-6 with TRBJ2-7; D is unresolved. Germline V CDR1 and CDR2: MNHNY, SVGAGI (reference sequence). V was trimmed by 2 bases and J by 3 bases, leaving 5 bases between them. This CDR3 has 12 residues. The CDR3 loop is CASSYTIYEQYF. DNA of the CDR3: TGTGCCAGCAGTTACACAATCTACGAGCAGTACTTC.

The rearrangement joins TRBV5-1 to TRBJ1-1; D call uncertain. V lost 4 bases to trimming and J lost 1 base, with 11 bases between them. The length of the CDR3 is 14 residues. Germline CDR1 is SGHRS and CDR2 is YFSETQ. CDR3 amino acids: CASSPRLGNTEAFF. The CDR3 DNA reads as TGCGCCAGCAGCCCGAGGTTGGGGAACACTGAAGCTTTCTTT.